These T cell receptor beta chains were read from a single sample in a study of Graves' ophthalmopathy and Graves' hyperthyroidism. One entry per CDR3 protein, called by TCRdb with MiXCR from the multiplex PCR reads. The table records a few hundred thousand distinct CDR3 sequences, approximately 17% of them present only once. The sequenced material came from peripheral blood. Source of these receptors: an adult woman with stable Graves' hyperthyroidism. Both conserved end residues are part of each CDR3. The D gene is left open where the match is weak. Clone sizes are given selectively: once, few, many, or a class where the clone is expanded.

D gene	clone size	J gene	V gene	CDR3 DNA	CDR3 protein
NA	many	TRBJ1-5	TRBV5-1	TGCGCCAGCAGCTTGGTCCCGGGGAGCAATCAGCCCCAGCATTTT	CASSLVPGSNQPQHF
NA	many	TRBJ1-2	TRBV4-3	TGCGCCAGCAGCCAAGATTTAGGTACAGGGAGGTATGGCTACACCTTC	CASSQDLGTGRYGYTF
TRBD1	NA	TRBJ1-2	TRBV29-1	TGCAGCGTGGATGACAGGGGTTCTTATGGCTACACCTTC	CSVDDRGSYGYTF
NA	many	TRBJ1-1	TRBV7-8	TGTGCCAGCAGCGAAGACAGGATCCGGGAAGCTTTCTTT	CASSEDRIREAFF
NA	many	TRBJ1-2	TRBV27	TGTGCCAGCAGAGCGAACCACTATGGCTACACCTTC	CASRANHYGYTF
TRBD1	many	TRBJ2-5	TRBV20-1	TGCAGTGCTGGACAGGGTGGGGAAGAGACCCAGTACTTC	CSAGQGGEETQYF
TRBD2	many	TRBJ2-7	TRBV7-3	TGTGCCAGCAGCTTCCAAGCGGGAGTAGGCGAGCAGTACTTC	CASSFQAGVGEQYF
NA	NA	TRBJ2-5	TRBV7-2	TGTGCCAGCAGCTTAGTTGGTAGACTTCCAAAAGAGACCCAGTACTTC	CASSLVGRLPKETQYF
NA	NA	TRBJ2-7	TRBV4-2	TGTGCCAGCAGCCAAGATCTTGCGACAGGCGCCTACGAGCAGTACTTC	CASSQDLATGAYEQYF
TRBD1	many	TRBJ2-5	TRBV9	TGTGCCAGCAGCGATAGCGAAAAACAGGGGGAACAAGAGACCCAGTACTTC	CASSDSEKQGEQETQYF
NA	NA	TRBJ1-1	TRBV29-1	TGCAGCGTTTCTGAAGGGTGGTACCGGAACACTGAAGCTTTCTTT	CSVSEGWYRNTEAFF
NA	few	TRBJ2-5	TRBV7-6	TGTGCCAGCAGCTTATTTCGAGCGGCTGGGGAGACCCAGTACTTC	CASSLFRAAGETQYF
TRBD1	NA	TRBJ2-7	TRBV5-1	TGCGCCAGCAGCTGTACAGGGGGGACGGATGGGGAGGCCTACGAGCAGTACTTC	CASSCTGGTDGEAYEQYF
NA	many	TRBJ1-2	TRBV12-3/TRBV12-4	TGTGCCAGCAGTTATTGGGGGGGAATCAACTATGGCTACACCTTC	CASSYWGGINYGYTF
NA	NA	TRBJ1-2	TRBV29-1	TGCAGCGTTTGGGGCAGGGCTGGGGTCGGCTACACCTTC	CSVWGRAGVGYTF
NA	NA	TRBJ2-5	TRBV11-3	TGTGCCAGCAGCTTAATCAGCCCGACCCAGTACTTC	CASSLISPTQYF
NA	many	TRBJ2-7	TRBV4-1	TGCGCCAGCAGCCAAGATCCACGGGCGCCCTACGAGCAGTACTTC	CASSQDPRAPYEQYF
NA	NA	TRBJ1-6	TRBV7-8	TGTGCCAGCAGCCCCAGACCGATAAATTCACCCCTCCACTTT	CASSPRPINSPLHF
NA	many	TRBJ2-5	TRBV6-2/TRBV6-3	TGTGCCAGCAGTTACGGTCCAGGGGGGGATCAAGAGACCCAGTACTTC	CASSYGPGGDQETQYF
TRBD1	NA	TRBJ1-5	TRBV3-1	TGTGCCAGCAGCCTGGACAGGGGAAGGCAGCCCCAGCATTTT	CASSLDRGRQPQHF
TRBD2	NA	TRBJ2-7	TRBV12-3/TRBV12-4	TGTGCCAGCAGTTTTAGGGCGGGAGGGCAAGAGCAGTACTTC	CASSFRAGGQEQYF
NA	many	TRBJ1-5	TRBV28	TGTGCCAGCAGTCTGAGGGGGGGGGGCTTTGGCAATCAGCCCCAGCATTTT	CASSLRGGGFGNQPQHF
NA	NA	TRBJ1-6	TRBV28	TGTGCCAGCAGTAAGGGGAATTCACCCCTCCACTTT	CASSKGNSPLHF
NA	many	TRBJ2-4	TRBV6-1	TGTGCCAGCAGTGAAGCATGGGTAGCCAAAAACATTCAGTACTTC	CASSEAWVAKNIQYF
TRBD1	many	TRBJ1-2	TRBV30	TGTGCCTGGGGCCCCAGTCGTGGACAGGGGATCTATGGCTACACCTTC	CAWGPSRGQGIYGYTF
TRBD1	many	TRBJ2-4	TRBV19	TGTGCCAGTAGTAGAGGGACAGGGGGGACCAAAAACATTCAGTACTTC	CASSRGTGGTKNIQYF
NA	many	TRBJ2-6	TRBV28	TGTGCCAGCAGTTTGGGCGGACACTATCTAGCGGGGGCCAACGTCCTGACTTTC	CASSLGGHYLAGANVLTF
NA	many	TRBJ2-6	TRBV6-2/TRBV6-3	TGTGCCAGCAGTTACCCCGTAGTTCACTCTGGGGCCAACGTCCTGACTTTC	CASSYPVVHSGANVLTF
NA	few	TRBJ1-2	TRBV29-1	TGCAGCGCACAGGACAGTAGGGGCTATGGCTACACCTTC	CSAQDSRGYGYTF
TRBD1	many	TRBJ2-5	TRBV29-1	TGCAGCGTTGACGGGACAGGGGCATCACCTAGGGCCCAGTACTTC	CSVDGTGASPRAQYF
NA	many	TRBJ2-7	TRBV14	TGTGCCAGCAGCCAACTCGGGACAACCGGTTCCTACGAGCAGTACTTC	CASSQLGTTGSYEQYF
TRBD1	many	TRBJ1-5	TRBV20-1	TGCAGTGCTAGACCTGACAGGGGGAACAATCAGCCCCAGCATTTT	CSARPDRGNNQPQHF
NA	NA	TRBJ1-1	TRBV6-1	TGTGCCAGCAGTGTCCTGGGGGCGGTTGAAGCTTTCTTT	CASSVLGAVEAFF
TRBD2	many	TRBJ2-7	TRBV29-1	TGCAGCGTTGAATCGCAAGTTAGCGGGAACAGCTCCTACGAGCAGTACTTC	CSVESQVSGNSSYEQYF
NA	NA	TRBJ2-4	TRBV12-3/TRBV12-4	TGTGCCAGCAGCGAAAAAAACATTCAGTACTTC	CASSEKNIQYF
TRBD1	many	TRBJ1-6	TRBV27	TGTGCCAGCAGTTTGGGGACAGGGGGTGTGAATTCACCCCTCCACTTT	CASSLGTGGVNSPLHF
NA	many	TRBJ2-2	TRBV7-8	TGTGCCAGCGGCCGCCTCGCGAACACCGGGGAGCTGTTTTTT	CASGRLANTGELFF
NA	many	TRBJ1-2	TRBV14	TGTGCCAGCAGCCAAGACAGTCAGTACTATGGAGGCTACACCTTC	CASSQDSQYYGGYTF
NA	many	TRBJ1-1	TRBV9	TGTGCCAGCAGCGCGTTCCTGAACACTGAAGCTTTCTTT	CASSAFLNTEAFF
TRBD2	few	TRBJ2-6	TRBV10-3	TGTGCCATCAGAGGGACCCGACTAGCCCCCCCTGGGGCCAACGTCCTGACTTTC	CAIRGTRLAPPGANVLTF
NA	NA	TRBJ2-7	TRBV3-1	TGTGCCAGCAGCCCCCGGACTCCGCTCCCCAACGAGCAGTACTTC	CASSPRTPLPNEQYF
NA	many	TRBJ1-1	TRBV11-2	TGTGCCAGCAGCTTAGCATCCGGCCACCTGACTGAAGCTTTCTTT	CASSLASGHLTEAFF
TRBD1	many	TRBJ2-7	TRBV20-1	TGCAGTGCTCACACCCAAACAGGGGCCACCTACGAGCAGTACTTC	CSAHTQTGATYEQYF
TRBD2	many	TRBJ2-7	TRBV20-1	TGCAGTGCTAGTAGGATTCGGGAGGGACTAGAGCAGTACTTC	CSASRIREGLEQYF
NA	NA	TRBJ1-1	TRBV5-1	TGCGCCAGCAGCCCCCTCGCTGGACAGAACACTGAAGCTTTCTTT	CASSPLAGQNTEAFF
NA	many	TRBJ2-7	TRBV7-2	TGTGCCAGCAGCTTGGGGGGAGCATTCGAGCAGTACTTC	CASSLGGAFEQYF
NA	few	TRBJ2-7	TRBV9	TGTGCCAGCAGCGTACGGGACACCCGGGGCGAGCAGTACTTC	CASSVRDTRGEQYF
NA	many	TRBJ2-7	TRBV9	TGTGCCAGCAGCGTAGGAGGAGGGAACGCTAACGAGCAGTACTTC	CASSVGGGNANEQYF
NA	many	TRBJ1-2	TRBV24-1	TGTGCCACCAGTTCCGGGACAACCCACTATGGCTACACCTTC	CATSSGTTHYGYTF